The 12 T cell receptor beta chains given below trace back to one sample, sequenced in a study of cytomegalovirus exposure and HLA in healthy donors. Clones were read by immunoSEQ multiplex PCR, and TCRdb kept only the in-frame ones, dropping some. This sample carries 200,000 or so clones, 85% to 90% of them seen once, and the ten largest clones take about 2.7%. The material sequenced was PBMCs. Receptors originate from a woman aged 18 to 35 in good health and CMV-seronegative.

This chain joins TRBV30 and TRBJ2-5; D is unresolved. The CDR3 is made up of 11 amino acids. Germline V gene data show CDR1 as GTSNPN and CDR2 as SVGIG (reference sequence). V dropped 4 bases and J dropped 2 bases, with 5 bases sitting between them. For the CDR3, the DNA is TGTGCCTGGACAGAACAAGAGACCCAGTACTTC. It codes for CAWTEQETQYF.

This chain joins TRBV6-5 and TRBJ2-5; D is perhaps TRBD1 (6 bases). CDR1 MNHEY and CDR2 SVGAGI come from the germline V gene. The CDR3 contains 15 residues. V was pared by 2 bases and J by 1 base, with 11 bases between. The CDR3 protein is CASSYSGDTQETQYF. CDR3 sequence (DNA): TGTGCCAGCAGTTACAGTGGGGACACCCAAGAGACCCAGTACTTC.

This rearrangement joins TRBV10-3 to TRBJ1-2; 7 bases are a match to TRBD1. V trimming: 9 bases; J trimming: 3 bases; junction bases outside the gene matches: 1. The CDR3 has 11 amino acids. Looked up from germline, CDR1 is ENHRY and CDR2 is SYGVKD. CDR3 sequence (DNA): TGTGCCATGCAGGGGGACTATGGCTACACCTTC. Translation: CAMQGDYGYTF.

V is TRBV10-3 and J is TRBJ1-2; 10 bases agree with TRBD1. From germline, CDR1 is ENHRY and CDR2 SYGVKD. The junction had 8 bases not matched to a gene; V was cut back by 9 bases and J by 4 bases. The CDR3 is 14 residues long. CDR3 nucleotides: TGTGCCATTGATAAGACAGGGGGCGGCTATGGCTACACCTTC. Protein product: CAIDKTGGGYGYTF.

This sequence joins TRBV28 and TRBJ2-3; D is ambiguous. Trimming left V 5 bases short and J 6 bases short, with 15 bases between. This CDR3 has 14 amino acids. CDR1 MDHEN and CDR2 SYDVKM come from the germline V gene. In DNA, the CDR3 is TGTGCCAGCAGTCTCCCAGCCTTCGGGGATACGCAGTATTTT. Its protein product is CASSLPAFGDTQYF. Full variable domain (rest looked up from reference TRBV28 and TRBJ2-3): DVKVTQSSRYLVKRTGEKVFLECVQDMDHENMFWYRQDPGLGLRLIYFSYDVKMKEKGDIPEGYSVSREKKERFSLILESASTNQTSMYLCASSLPAFGDTQYFGPGTRLTVL.

This CDR3 is CASSTAGHFTDTQYF. For the CDR3, the DNA is TGTGCCAGCAGCACCGCCGGACACTTCACAGATACGCAGTATTTT. The rearrangement links TRBV6-5 to TRBJ2-3, with TRBD1 as a possible D gene (5 bases). The CDR3 runs 15 residues. Germline-derived CDR1 and CDR2 are MNHEY and SVGAGI. The ends were cut back, 6 bases at V and 2 bases at J, with 15 bases in the middle.

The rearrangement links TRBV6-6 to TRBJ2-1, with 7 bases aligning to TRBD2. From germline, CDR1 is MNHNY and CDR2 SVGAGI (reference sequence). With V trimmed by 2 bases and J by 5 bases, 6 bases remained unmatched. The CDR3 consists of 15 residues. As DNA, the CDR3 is TGTGCCAGCAGTTACCCTGGACTAGGGGACAATGAGCAGTTCTTC. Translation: CASSYPGLGDNEQFF.

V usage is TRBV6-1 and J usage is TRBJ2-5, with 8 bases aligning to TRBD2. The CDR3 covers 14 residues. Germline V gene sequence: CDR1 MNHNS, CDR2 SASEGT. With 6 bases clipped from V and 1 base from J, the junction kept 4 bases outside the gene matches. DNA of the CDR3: TGTGCCAGCAGCCCCGGGGGGGTCCAAGAGACCCAGTACTTC. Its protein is CASSPGGVQETQYF.

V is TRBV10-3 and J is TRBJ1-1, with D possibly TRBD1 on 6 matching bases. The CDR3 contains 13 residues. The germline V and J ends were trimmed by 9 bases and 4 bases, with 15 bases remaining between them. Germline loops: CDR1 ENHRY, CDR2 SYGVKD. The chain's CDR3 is CAMGDRLSTEAFF. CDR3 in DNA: TGTGCCATGGGTGACAGGTTGAGCACTGAAGCTTTCTTT.

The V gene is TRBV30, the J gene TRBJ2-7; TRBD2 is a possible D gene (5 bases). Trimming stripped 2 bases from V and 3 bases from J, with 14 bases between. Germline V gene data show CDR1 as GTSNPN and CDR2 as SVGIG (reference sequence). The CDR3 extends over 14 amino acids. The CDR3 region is CAWSLPLADYEQYF. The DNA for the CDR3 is TGTGCCTGGAGTCTTCCCCTAGCAGACTACGAGCAGTACTTC.

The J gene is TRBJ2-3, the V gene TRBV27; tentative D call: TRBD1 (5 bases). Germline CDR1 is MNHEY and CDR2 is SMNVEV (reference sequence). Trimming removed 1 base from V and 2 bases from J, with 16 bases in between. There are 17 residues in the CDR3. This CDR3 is CASSLLIGQASTDTQYF. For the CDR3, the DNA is TGTGCCAGCAGTTTATTGATAGGACAAGCTTCCACAGATACGCAGTATTTT.

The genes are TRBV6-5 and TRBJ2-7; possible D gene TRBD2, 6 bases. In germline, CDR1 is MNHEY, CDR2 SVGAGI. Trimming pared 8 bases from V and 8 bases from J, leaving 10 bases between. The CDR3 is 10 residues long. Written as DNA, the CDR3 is TGTGCCAGCGGGACTGCCCAGCAGTACTTC. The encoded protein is CASGTAQQYF.